This T cell receptor (beta chain) is from a study of read filtering for tumor transcriptome and immune sequencing. The overall study: Patients were some 16 male and some 15 female, mean age 65.9 years, range roughly 47 to 85. Whole-transcriptome libraries were prepared after DNase treatment. Study-wide results and caveats: Single-read clonotypes: about 81.9% of IR-seq clonotypes (approximately 3.7% of reads), 74.6% of RNA-seq clonotypes (approximately 45% of reads). Without single-read clonotypes, shared clonotype proportions correlated more between IR-seq and RNA-seq.

The germline V gene has CDR1 SQVTM and CDR2 ANQGSEA. Trimming pared 3 bases from V and 4 bases from J, leaving 14 bases between. The CDR3 has 14 amino acids. From 350 to 500 ng of RNA, a library with molecular barcoded alpha/delta and beta/gamma adaptors was made. Each CDR3 protein gets one entry after TCRdb re-called the reads with MiXCR. The table lists under 25,000 distinct CDR3 sequences, roughly an eighth of them singletons. This clonotype showed up many times. What it binds is unknown. The chain has TRBV29-1 and TRBJ2-3; unclear D gene. Source material: a population of CD138-negative cells sorted from bone marrow. The clonotype was recovered from a donor at least 40 years old with multiple myeloma. In DNA form, the CDR3 reads TGCAGCGTTGACGGTCCCTCGTTGGCAGATACGCAGTATTTT. This codes for CSVDGPSLADTQYF.